This T cell receptor (beta chain) was sequenced in a study of blood T cell repertoires in COVID-19. Clones were read by immunoSEQ multiplex PCR, and TCRdb kept only the in-frame ones, dropping some. The data contain some 430,000 clones, roughly 87% of them singletons. The germline V gene has CDR1 MNHEY and CDR2 SMNVEV (reference sequence). The CDR3 sequence is 13 residues long. Trimming removed 5 bases from V and 8 bases from J, with 15 bases in between. This receptor was obtained from a man between 18 and 35 years old who had recovered from COVID-19. V and J are TRBV27 and TRBJ1-2; no firm D call. Sequencing used PBMCs or T cells enriched from blood (not recorded which). The chain's CDR3 is CASSTGRSKGYTF. CDR3 in DNA: TGTGCCAGCAGTACCGGGAGGTCTAAGGGCTACACCTTC.